The clone carrying this T cell receptor (beta chain) was detected only a few times. This CDR3 has 12 amino acids. Germline CDR1 SQVTM, CDR2 ANQGSEA. V lost 2 bases, J lost 2 bases, and 6 bases lay in between. This sample was taken from a study of blood T cells in healthy people across ages. Primers used in a second PCR of about 7 to 12 cycles were a sample-barcoded 5' primer and a J-beta primer mix. In TCRdb, the 5' RACE reads were re-called with MiXCR into one record per CDR3 protein. The sample yields hundreds of thousands of distinct CDR3 sequences, about 26% seen once. The same data also contributed to another study, on T cells of mothers and their children.

The TCR sequence derives from a boy aged 2-9 years in good health. Sequenced input: blood. The chain is built from TRBV29-1 and TRBJ2-5; D gene ambiguous. The CDR3 loop reads CSVEQKQETQYF. CDR3 DNA sequence: TGCAGCGTTGAACAGAAACAAGAGACCCAGTACTTC. The whole variable domain, remainder taken from reference TRBV29-1 and TRBJ2-5, is SAVISQKPSRDICQRGTSLTIQCQVDSQVTMMFWYRQQPGQSLTLIATANQGSEATYESGFVIDKFPISRPNLTFSTLTVSNMSPEDSSIYLCSVEQKQETQYFGPGTRLLVL.